Presented here are 23 T cell receptor beta chains from one specimen sequenced in a study of T cell repertoires in cytomegalovirus infection (dated by TCRdb to between 2018 and 2020). Instrument on record: Illumina HiSeq 1500. The public reads were reprocessed in TCRdb via fastp at Q25 and MiXCR, keeping in-frame beta chains. Records with the same CDR3 protein are collapsed into one entry carrying the most frequent genes and DNA. The sample table shows roughly 80,000 distinct CDR3 sequences, and approximately 42% are seen once. Of the sample, 85% to 95% is held by the ten largest clones. Which antigens these TCRs recognize remains unknown. The meaning of the sample's treatment or condition label: in vitro stimulation with specific CMV peptide epitopes to enrich CMV-specific T cells. The sample in question was CD8+ T cells from cultured PBMCs, obtained from culture after CMV antigen stimulation. The origin of the receptors is a human donor in good health (CMV status not recorded). Some clones in this sample may be carry-over from other donors' samples.

The chain recombines TRBV27 with TRBJ2-7; D not certain. Germline assignment: CDR1 MNHEY and CDR2 SMNVEV (reference sequence). Trimming left V 3 bases short and J 6 bases short, with 15 bases between. The CDR3 is made up of 14 amino acids. CDR3 DNA sequence: TGTGCCAGCAGTTTTGGGAACCGGATACTCGAGCAGTACTTC. It is translated as CASSFGNRILEQYF.

The chain is built from TRBV29-1 and TRBJ2-7; TRBD2 agrees at 13 bases. The length of the CDR3 is 16 residues. Germline V gives CDR1 SQVTM, CDR2 ANQGSEA. The trim removed 7 bases at V and 2 bases at J, leaving 11 bases unmatched. CDR3 residues: CSAGLAGPRVTYEQYF. The DNA of the CDR3 is TGCAGCGCGGGACTAGCGGGGCCAAGAGTTACCTACGAGCAGTACTTC.

The rearrangement uses TRBV19 and TRBJ1-4; 8 nucleotides line up with TRBD1. V gave up 3 bases and J gave up 5 bases; unmatched junction bases: 14. The germline V gene has CDR1 LNHDA and CDR2 SQIVND (reference sequence). The CDR3 is made up of 18 amino acids. CDR3 loop: CASSILQLDREGNEKLFF. The DNA for the CDR3 is TGTGCCAGTAGTATCCTACAACTGGACAGGGAAGGCAATGAAAAACTGTTTTTT.

CDR3 bases: TGTGCCAGCAGCTTACCAGGGAATGAAAAACTGTTTTTT. Protein: CASSLPGNEKLFF. The V and J genes are TRBV7-6 and TRBJ1-4; D is perhaps TRBD1 (5 bases). V gave up 2 bases and J gave up 5 bases, with 6 bases separating them. The germline CDR1 and CDR2 sequences are SGHVS and FNYEAQ. The CDR3 runs to 13 residues.

The chain links TRBV25-1 to TRBJ1-2; TRBD1 aligns across 8 bases. Germline lookup yields CDR1 MGHDK and CDR2 SYGVNS. The CDR3 totals 17 residues. The J segment lost 1 base and the V segment lost 5 bases, leaving 12 bases of the junction unmatched. CDR3 region: CASSYSGTGDFNYGYTF. For the CDR3, the DNA is TGTGCCAGCAGTTACTCCGGGACAGGAGATTTTAACTATGGCTACACCTTC.

This clonotype was counted between two and nine times. Its ends do not fully match the called genes, so a read error is possible. J is TRBJ2-2 and V is TRBV7-6; TRBD2 is a possible D gene (6 bases). The CDR3 spans 14 residues. Germline V gives CDR1 SGHVS, CDR2 FNYEAQ. The CDR3: CASTGTGLTGELFF. CDR3 sequence (DNA): TGTGCTAGCACTGGGACTGGACTCACCGGGGAGCTGTTTTTT.

This clonotype was observed a few times. The chain joins TRBV7-9 to TRBJ1-5; D may be TRBD1 (5 bases). V shed 0 bases and J shed 4 bases, with 13 bases lying between them. Germline-derived CDR1 and CDR2 are SEHNR and FQNEAQ (reference sequence). The CDR3 has 16 residues. The CDR3 region has the DNA TGTGCCAGCAGCTTAGCGAGTGAAGGGACGAATCAGCCCCAGCATTTT. Residues: CASSLASEGTNQPQHF.

This clonotype has a single count. The V call is TRBV7-9, the J call TRBJ1-5; D remains ambiguous. Germline V gene lookup returns CDR1 SEHNR and CDR2 FQNEAQ (reference sequence). The CDR3 has 13 residues. V was clipped by 6 bases and J by 4 bases, with 10 bases between them. CDR3 loop: CASSYDGNQPQHF. The CDR3 bases are TGTGCCAGCAGTTATGACGGAAATCAGCCCCAGCATTTT.

V and J are TRBV6-1 and TRBJ2-4, with D perhaps matching TRBD1 (6 bases). Deletions cut 2 bases from V and 5 bases from J, with 13 bases between. The CDR3 spans 15 residues. Germline-derived CDR1 and CDR2 are MNHNS and SASEGT. CDR3 nucleotides: TGTGCCAGCAGTGAAATTCTCGGGACACAAAACATTCAGTACTTC. Protein: CASSEILGTQNIQYF.

This clonotype was counted ten times or more. The rearrangement uses TRBV7-2 and TRBJ2-3, with a tentative D call TRBD2 (5 bases). This CDR3 is 14 amino acids long. Germline V gives CDR1 SGHTA, CDR2 FQGNSA. Trimming shortened V by 4 bases and J by 3 bases, and 11 bases separated the two germline ends. CDR3 protein: CASSSIRDTDTQYF. DNA of the CDR3: TGTGCCAGCAGCTCCATTCGGGATACAGATACGCAGTATTTT.

The chain combines TRBV12-3 or TRBV12-4 with TRBJ2-3; D is uncertain. There are 16 residues in the CDR3. Trimming left V 4 bases short and J 0 bases short, with 14 bases between. This chain's CDR3 is CASSSSTPSSTDTQYF. For the CDR3, the DNA is TGTGCCAGCAGTTCCTCAACGCCTTCTAGCACAGATACGCAGTATTTT.

This clonotype has a handful of counts. V usage is TRBV4-1 and J usage is TRBJ1-1, with no clear D. Germline V CDR1 and CDR2: MGHRA, YSYEKL. The ends were cut back, 1 base at V and 6 bases at J, with 9 bases in the middle. The CDR3 has 13 amino acids. The CDR3 loop reads CASSQGGGSEAFF. In nucleotides, the CDR3 is TGCGCCAGCAGCCAAGGCGGAGGATCTGAAGCTTTCTTT.

The chain couples TRBV7-6 to TRBJ2-3; a weak D match, TRBD1 (6 bases). Looked up from germline, CDR1 is SGHVS and CDR2 is FNYEAQ. This CDR3 has 14 residues. The ends were cut back, 2 bases at V and 2 bases at J, with 8 bases in the middle. The CDR3 DNA is TGTGCCAGCAGCTTACAGGGGTACACAGATACGCAGTATTTT. It is translated as CASSLQGYTDTQYF.

CDR3 in DNA: TGTGCCAGCAGCTTAGCCGTGGGCACAGATACGCAGTATTTT. Protein sequence: CASSLAVGTDTQYF. The V gene is TRBV7-6, the J gene TRBJ2-3; no reliable D call. The CDR3 is 14 residues long. V lost 0 bases and J 1 base, leaving 5 bases between the germline ends. Per germline, CDR1 SGHVS and CDR2 FNYEAQ.

The gene calls are TRBV7-6 and TRBJ2-1; TRBD2 agrees at 7 bases. Per germline, CDR1 SGHVS and CDR2 FNYEAQ. V shed 2 bases, J shed 3 bases, and the junction held 7 bases outside the gene matches. The CDR3 loop spans 16 amino acids. CDR3 coding DNA: TGTGCCAGCAGCTTAAAAGGCGGGGGTGGCTACAATGAGCAGTTCTTC. It specifies CASSLKGGGGYNEQFF.

The gene calls are TRBV28 and TRBJ1-1; weak D call: TRBD1 (5 bases). The V and J ends lost 5 bases and 5 bases respectively, with 9 bases between them. Germline loops: CDR1 MDHEN, CDR2 SYDVKM. The CDR3 runs 12 residues. The CDR3 region is CASSLRVTEAFF. The CDR3 nucleotides are TGTGCCAGCAGTCTCAGGGTGACTGAAGCTTTCTTT.

The chain carries TRBV20-1 and TRBJ2-1, with D perhaps matching TRBD1 (6 bases). Germline V gene sequence: CDR1 DFQATT, CDR2 SNEGSKA (reference sequence). The CDR3 spans 15 residues. V dropped 0 bases and J dropped 2 bases, with 11 bases sitting between them. The CDR3 bases are TGCAGTGCTAGAGATAGAGACAGGCCCTACAATGAGCAGTTCTTC. Translation gives CSARDRDRPYNEQFF.

The chain has TRBV11-2 and TRBJ2-1; 7 nucleotides line up with TRBD2. Germline CDR1 reads SGHAT; CDR2 reads FQNNGV. J gave up 0 bases and V 3 bases, and 8 bases lay outside the gene matches. The length of the CDR3 is 17 residues. The CDR3 bases are TGTGCCAGCAGCTTCGGGAGCGGGGCCTTCTCCTACAATGAGCAGTTCTTC. This sequence encodes CASSFGSGAFSYNEQFF.

This clonotype was counted only a few times. The V call is TRBV27, the J call TRBJ1-2, with D perhaps matching TRBD1 (6 bases). The CDR3 consists of 15 residues. Trimming stripped 5 bases from V and 4 bases from J, with 17 bases between. Germline CDR1 is MNHEY and CDR2 is SMNVEV (reference sequence). In DNA, the CDR3 is TGTGCCAGCAGTCCCGCCCAGGGGTTGAGCTATGGCTACACCTTC. Translated: CASSPAQGLSYGYTF.

This clonotype was counted only a few times. The chain links TRBV28 to TRBJ2-2; 9 bases are shared with TRBD1. The trim removed 6 bases at V and 6 bases at J, leaving 8 bases unmatched. Germline assignment: CDR1 MDHEN and CDR2 SYDVKM. This CDR3 spans 15 amino acids. The CDR3 loop reads CASSLQGAWAGELFF. In DNA, the CDR3 is TGTGCCAGCAGCCTACAGGGGGCTTGGGCCGGGGAGCTGTTTTTT.

The rearrangement joins TRBV9 to TRBJ2-7; unclear D gene. The CDR3 extends over 16 amino acids. Germline-derived CDR1 and CDR2 are SGDLS and YYNGEE. V was shortened by 3 bases and J by 3 bases, with 19 bases between the two germline ends. The CDR3 here is CASSASSRASYYEQYF. CDR3 coding DNA: TGTGCCAGCAGCGCGTCCTCAAGGGCATCATACTACGAGCAGTACTTC.

The gene calls are TRBV7-6 and TRBJ2-2; 12 bases map to TRBD2. The germline CDR1 and CDR2 sequences are SGHVS and FNYEAQ. The CDR3 spans 18 residues. The V and J ends lost 10 bases and 0 bases, in that order; junction bases with no gene match: 12. The CDR3 protein is CAIQGLAGGDANTGELFF. The CDR3 nucleotides read TGTGCCATCCAGGGGCTAGCGGGGGGGGACGCGAACACCGGGGAGCTGTTTTTT.

The rearrangement joins TRBV7-6 to TRBJ2-5, with 14 positions matching TRBD2. V was pared by 5 bases and J by 2 bases, with 7 bases of the junction left unmatched. The CDR3 has 17 amino acids. Germline V gene sequence: CDR1 SGHVS, CDR2 FNYEAQ. The DNA of the CDR3 is TGTGCCAGCAGCGAGGGACTAGCGGGGGAGATACAAGAGACCCAGTACTTC. Protein sequence: CASSEGLAGEIQETQYF.